Given below is one TCR beta chain in context. Its specific antigen is unknown. Qualities for individual bases were not recorded, and no much larger clone is one base off. Using the deep immunoSEQ assay, multiplex PCR amplified TCR CDR3 regions from genomic DNA. Extracted genomic DNA from each cell subset was distributed evenly across all wells of several immunoSEQ 96-well plates, and each plate was treated as a replicate. For sorted subsets, roughly 200 ng of genomic DNA, equivalent to about 30,000 T cell genomes, went into each replicate PCR. The purified libraries were quantified using a Qubit 3.0 fluorometer, sized with a Bioanalyzer 2100, and then quantified again using the KAPA Library Quantification kit. Every immunoSEQ 96-well plate was sequenced on a dedicated single-read 150-cycle Illumina NextSeq 550 flow cell. The authors' analysis ran thus. The immunoSEQ output contained only junctional sequences without quality scores, so filtering could not match that applied to full-length reads. To assign V/J genes and CDR3, sequences were annotated against IMGT germline references using PyIR, a Python wrapper for IgBLAST v1.9. Reads were removed for weak V/J assignments (E-value above 1e-6), missing CDR3, stop codons, out-of-frame junctions, or ambiguous translated residues. V3J clonotypes were defined as sequences sharing an identical inferred V gene, J gene, and CDR3 amino acid sequence. Percentage overlap between repertoires was calculated by dividing the number of shared unique clonotypes by the size of the smaller repertoire. Richness of each repertoire was evaluated using RTK rarefaction, the Chao1 estimator, and Recon v2.1 estimates of unobserved clonotypes. Generation probabilities for all TCRbeta clonotypes obtained by the gDNA method from a few donors were computed using OLGA. The immuneACCESS repertoire file appears here via TCRdb, limited to in-frame rearrangements. These files lack a portion of the clones; in checked studies, under half of the deficit traces to unresolved V genes, and the cause of the others is not known. The V and J calls and clone size come from that table; D and trimming were worked out from the DNA. This sample has 2 million to 2.5 million clones in its table, and less than 95% of those were observed once. The top ten clonotypes cover around 0.4% of the sample.

The sample is drawn from a study of shared clonotypes between healthy human individuals (TCRdb year 2020). For the study in its entirety: The cohort included three men and a couple of women between 18 and 49 years of age. For each donor, three plates each were used for CD4 naive and CD4 memory, two plates were used for CD8 naive, and one plate was used for CD8 memory. To estimate repertoire size and how much clonotype sharing occurs between individuals, the study deeply sequenced the blood TCR repertoires of several healthy adults. Different laboratories and diverse techniques were used to prepare libraries and sequence TCR repertoires, to increase sequencing depth and limit assay-specific biases. Each donor's leukapheresis produced roughly between about 0.9 and 9.5 billion PBMCs.

The germline V gene (reference sequence) sets CDR1 to LNHDA and CDR2 to SQIVND. The CDR3, cysteine through phenylalanine, is 12 amino acids long. Solely the CDR3 DNA is kept, with 36 bases framed from the first base. Trimming at the junction amounts to 4 bases on V and 8 bases on J, and the germline ends lie 9 bases apart. The donors were healthy, HIV-negative adults with no recently reported acute infections or vaccinations. Every donor was a Caucasian adult residing in Nashville, Tennessee, USA. CD4+ T cells were enriched through magnetic negative selection, after which naive cells were positively selected on CD45RA and the remaining negative fraction served as the memory subset. Blood was obtained by leukapheresis, after which PBMCs were separated by Ficoll-Histopaque density gradient centrifugation and cryopreserved in liquid nitrogen vapor phase. Analytical flow cytometry was used to check the purity and quantity of each magnetically sorted T cell population. From each sorted fraction, genomic DNA was isolated and quantified by UV absorbance on a Nanodrop 2000c.

Results the study describes overall, beyond this receptor: Rarefaction of sorted-subset datasets indicated incomplete sequencing despite the large sequencing depth. Based on pairwise subsampling, the degree of clonotype sharing among donors was expected to be affected by sequencing depth. The genetic and exposure-history diversity represented was limited by the small number of donors. Sampling was limited to blood, and TCR repertoires in tissue likely differ from TCR repertoires in blood. Naive subsets generally had larger estimated clonotype richness than memory subsets. Clonotypes shared by all four sorted-subset donors showed higher generation probabilities than non-shared clonotypes. When four donors were compared, the shared fraction of clonotypes was roughly 5% for naive CD4, about 4% for naive CD8, roughly 2.5% for memory CD4, and under 0.5% for memory CD8.

The sequenced material came from naive CD4+ T cells from PBMCs. Reading the label with the study, this specimen's cell subset or site is: CD45RA+ positively selected. This sequence originates from a man between 18 and 29 years old in good health. Some clones in this sample may be carry-over from other donors' samples. The chain was built from TRBV19 and TRBJ1-3; the D gene cannot be resolved reliably. The nucleotides are TGTGCCAGTAGTAAATCACGGGACACCATATATTTT. Its translation reads: CASSKSRDTIYF.